This TCR beta chain was sequenced for a study of T cells in Graves' hyperthyroidism and ophthalmopathy. This clonotype was picked up many times. The target antigen is unknown. Aged 18 to 65, the patients had hyperthyroidism that was newly diagnosed and had lasted under 2 months. Each diagnosis was grounded in clinical symptoms, serum thyroxine and TRAb, thyroid ultrasound, and orbital computed tomography. Amplified regions were TCR beta CDR3 sequences from RNA transcripts. The primer set for the first-round RT-PCR of the TCR CDR3 was HTBI. Each CDR3 protein is one row after TCRdb ran MiXCR on the multiplex PCR reads. The table has some 600,000 distinct CDR3 sequences, around 13% seen once. Trimming pared 0 bases from V and 5 bases from J, leaving 13 bases between. Germline V CDR1 and CDR2: MNHEY, SVGAGI. The CDR3 runs to 15 residues. General study findings and limits: Ophthalmopathy could be told apart from stable hyperthyroidism with a 13 V-J model.

The chain links TRBV6-5 to TRBJ2-5; D remains ambiguous. The specimen sequenced was blood. The receptor comes from a woman in her 30s with Graves' hyperthyroidism that later progressed to Graves' ophthalmopathy. CDR3 in DNA: TGTGCCAGCAGTTACTCGTCGACTTCGCTGGAGACCCAGTACTTC. Translation gives CASSYSSTSLETQYF.